This T cell receptor beta chain stems from a study of shared clonotypes between healthy human individuals. This clone was observed a few times. Generated by immunoSEQ multiplex PCR, the TCRdb table keeps only in-frame clones and is missing some. This table holds around 1 million clones, approximately 80% found once. This CDR3 region has 14 residues. V dropped 1 base and J dropped 8 bases, with 18 bases sitting between them. The germline V gene encodes CDR1 GTSNPN and CDR2 SVGIG (reference sequence). The rearrangement links TRBV30 to TRBJ2-7, with D uncertain. Sequencing was done on a sample of memory CD4+ T cells sorted from blood. Described subset: CD45RA-negative fraction. The receptor comes from a man aged 18 to 29 in good health. The CDR3 DNA sequence: TGTGCCTGGAGTGACCGCCAAAATCCTACGCAGCAGTACTTC. It specifies CAWSDRQNPTQQYF.